Listed here are 2 T cell receptor beta chains from one sample, sequenced in a study of blood T cell repertoires in COVID-19. Sequenced by immunoSEQ multiplex PCR; TCRdb stores in-frame clones only, minus some. The sample has more than 60,000 clones; under 95% are singletons. The sequencing sample was made of peripheral blood. These receptors came from a human donor in a cohort sampled during active COVID-19.

This chain uses TRBV6-5 with TRBJ1-5, with 7 bases lining up with TRBD1. This CDR3 contains 15 residues. Per germline, CDR1 MNHEY and CDR2 SVGAGI. V trimming: 5 bases; J trimming: 1 base; junction bases outside the gene matches: 5. CDR3 DNA sequence: TGTGCCAGCAGTCAACAGGGGCAGAGCAATCAGCCCCAGCATTTT. It is translated as CASSQQGQSNQPQHF.

CDR3: CASSLGGETNNEQFF. DNA for the CDR3: TGTGCCAGCAGTTTAGGGGGCGAAACAAACAATGAGCAGTTCTTC. V is TRBV28 and J is TRBJ2-1; D may be TRBD1 (6 bases). With 2 bases removed from V and 5 bases from J, the gap between germline ends came to 13 bases. The CDR3 spans 15 residues. Germline CDR1 and CDR2: MDHEN and SYDVKM.